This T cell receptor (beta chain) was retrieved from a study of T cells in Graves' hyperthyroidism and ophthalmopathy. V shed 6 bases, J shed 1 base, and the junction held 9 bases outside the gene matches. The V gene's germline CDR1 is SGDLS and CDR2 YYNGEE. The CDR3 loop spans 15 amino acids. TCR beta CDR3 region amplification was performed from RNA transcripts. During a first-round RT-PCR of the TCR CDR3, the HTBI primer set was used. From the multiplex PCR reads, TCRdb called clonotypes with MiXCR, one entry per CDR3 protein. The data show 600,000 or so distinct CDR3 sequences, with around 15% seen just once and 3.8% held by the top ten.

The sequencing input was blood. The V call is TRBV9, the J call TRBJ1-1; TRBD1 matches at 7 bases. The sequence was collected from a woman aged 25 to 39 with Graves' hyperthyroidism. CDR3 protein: CASTQEGAPNTEAFF. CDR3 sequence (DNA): TGTGCCAGCACCCAAGAGGGGGCGCCGAACACTGAAGCTTTCTTT.